This T cell receptor (beta chain) stems from a study of blood T cell repertoires in COVID-19. Generated by immunoSEQ multiplex PCR, the TCRdb table keeps only in-frame clones and is missing some. The table shows hundreds of thousands of clones, with 75% to 85% occurring only once. The CDR3 runs to 13 residues. The V gene lost 2 bases and the J gene lost 8 bases, with 9 bases spanning the gap. Germline V gives CDR1 SGHTA, CDR2 FQGNSA. Seattle patients were enrolled while actively infected and followed longitudinally. The specimen sequenced was peripheral blood. This clonotype originated in a woman of 80 years or more with COVID-19, enrolled during active disease. The chain recombines TRBV7-2 with TRBJ1-4; D remains ambiguous. The CDR3 sequence: CASSLYSGEKLFF. DNA for the CDR3: TGTGCCAGCAGCTTATATAGCGGAGAAAAACTGTTTTTT. The variable domain in full, completed from reference TRBV7-2 and TRBJ1-4, reads GAGVSQSPSNKVTEKGKDVELRCDPISGHTALYWYRQSLGQGLEFLIYFQGNSAPDKSGLPSDRFSAERTGGSVSTLTIQRTQQEDSAVYLCASSLYSGEKLFFGSGTQLSVL.